Each of the 13 T cell receptor beta chains below was sequenced from the same sample in a study of human T cells and chemical hapten exposure. TCRdb reprocessed the RACE reads via MiXCR and lists one record per CDR3 protein. The sample has around 260,000 distinct CDR3 sequences; around 9.3% are singletons. Time point noted: pre-sensitization, week 0. Treatment: therapeutic diphenylcyclopropenone sensitization with weekly scalp DPC. Sequencing was performed on whole blood, taken in connection with sensitization to the hapten diphenylcyclopropenone (DPC). The receptor source for this set is a woman between 40 and 55 years old with alopecia areata. Some clones in this sample may be carry-over from other donors' samples.

V is TRBV12-3 or TRBV12-4 and J is TRBJ1-2; no clear D. This CDR3 is 11 amino acids long. The V end was cut by 4 bases, the J end by 7 bases, with 7 bases between. CDR3 nucleotide sequence: TGTGCCAGCAGTTCACCGGGTGGCTACACCTTC. This gives the protein CASSSPGGYTF.

The table lists this clonotype with a few counts. The chain employs TRBV4-3 and TRBJ2-2; 7 bases agree with TRBD2. J was trimmed by 4 bases and V by 3 bases; bases with no gene match: 5. Germline-derived CDR1 and CDR2 are LGHNA and YSLEER. CDR3 length: 15 residues. The CDR3 nucleotides are TGCGCCAGCAGCCAGGTCGCGGGGGTCACCGGGGAGCTGTTTTTT. Protein: CASSQVAGVTGELFF.

This clonotype was counted only a few times. This chain links TRBV6-5 with TRBJ2-2; D remains unclear. The V and J ends lost 6 bases and 0 bases respectively, with 8 bases between them. CDR3 length equals 14 residues. Germline V gene sequence: CDR1 MNHEY, CDR2 SVGAGI. This CDR3 is CASRAFTNTGELFF. CDR3 sequence (DNA): TGTGCCAGCAGAGCGTTCACGAACACCGGGGAGCTGTTTTTT.

The J gene is TRBJ2-3, the V gene TRBV11-2, with D possibly matching TRBD2 (5 bases). Germline V gene sequence: CDR1 SGHAT, CDR2 FQNNGV. The CDR3 is made up of 13 amino acids. Deletions cut 6 bases from V and 3 bases from J, with 10 bases between. The CDR3 sequence: CASSYWETDTQYF. CDR3 nucleotide sequence: TGTGCCAGCAGTTACTGGGAGACAGATACGCAGTATTTT.

This clonotype occurred many times. The chain employs TRBV10-3 and TRBJ2-5; possible D gene TRBD1, 6 bases. The CDR3 contains 13 residues. Germline V gene data show CDR1 as ENHRY and CDR2 as SYGVKD. V was shortened by 5 bases and J by 8 bases, with 15 bases between the two germline ends. Written as DNA, the CDR3 is TGTGCCATCAGTCCGGGGACATTAGATACCCAGTACTTC. Its translation: CAISPGTLDTQYF.

This clonotype came up a few times. The chain carries TRBV7-4 and TRBJ1-5; D is possibly TRBD1 (6 bases). The germline CDR1 and CDR2 sequences are SGHVT and SQSDAQ. With 6 bases removed from V and 2 bases from J, the gap between germline ends came to 14 bases. The CDR3 length is 15 residues. CDR3 in DNA: TGTGCCAGCAGACAGACGACAGGTTGCAATCAGCCCCAGCATTTT. Its protein product is CASRQTTGCNQPQHF. The complete variable domain, with remaining parts taken from reference TRBV7-4 and TRBJ1-5, reads GAGVSQSPRYKVAKRGRDVALRCDSISGHVTLYWYRQTLGQGSEVLTYSQSDAQRDKSGRPSGRFSAERPERSVSTLKIQRTEQGDSAVYLCASRQTTGCNQPQHFGDGTRLSIL.

The chain carries TRBV3-2 and TRBJ2-2. TRBV3-2 constitutes a pseudogene. This CDR3 comprises 13 residues. This CDR3 is CASSQDIQRELFF. The DNA for the CDR3 is TGTGCCAGCAGCCAAGATATCCAGAGGGAGCTGTTTTTT.

This clonotype was observed a few times. The rearrangement uses TRBV6-5 and TRBJ1-1, with TRBD1 as a possible D gene (6 bases). Germline V gene lookup returns CDR1 MNHEY and CDR2 SVGAGI. This CDR3 comprises 14 residues. With 7 bases removed from V and 2 bases from J, the gap between germline ends came to 14 bases. For the CDR3, the DNA is TGTGCCAGCATGTTAACAGGGTTTAACACTGAAGCTTTCTTT. It codes for CASMLTGFNTEAFF.

V gene TRBV16 combines with J gene TRBJ2-7; D unclear. This CDR3 spans 13 amino acids. V lost 0 bases and J 3 bases, leaving 6 bases between the germline ends. CDR1 and CDR2 from the germline V gene are KGHSY and FQNENV. CDR3 loop: CASSQSSGYEQYF. The CDR3 region has the DNA TGTGCCAGCAGCCAATCATCAGGCTACGAGCAGTACTTC.

The chain uses TRBV7-2 and TRBJ1-3; D is unclear. The CDR3 extends over 16 amino acids. CDR1 and CDR2 (germline): SGHTA, FQGNSA. V lost 5 bases and J 0 bases, leaving 14 bases between the germline ends. This CDR3 is CASSPRSGRSGNTIYF. The CDR3 region has the DNA TGTGCCAGCAGCCCCCGGTCCGGGCGCTCTGGAAACACCATATATTTT. Looking up the rest from reference TRBV7-2 and TRBJ1-3 gives the full variable domain: GAGVSQSPSNKVTEKGKDVELRCDPISGHTALYWYRQSLGQGLEFLIYFQGNSAPDKSGLPSDRFSAERTGGSVSTLTIQRTQQEDSAVYLCASSPRSGRSGNTIYFGEGSWLTVV.

As to this clonotype: A much more abundant neighbour one base away suggests this may be a read error. The V call is TRBV10-2, the J call TRBJ2-5, with no clear D. The CDR3 has 14 residues. Germline CDR1 WSHSY, CDR2 SAAADI. V shed 4 bases and J shed 0 bases, with 9 bases lying between them. In nucleotides, the CDR3 is TGCGCCAGCAGTGTTGGCTTGCACCAAGAGACCCAGTACTTC. Translated, it gives CASSVGLHQETQYF.

This clonotype came up many times. The chain joins TRBV7-9 to TRBJ2-2; a possible D gene is TRBD2 (6 bases). The CDR3 runs to 17 residues. Germline lookup yields CDR1 SEHNR and CDR2 FQNEAQ (reference sequence). V gave up 1 base and J gave up 0 bases, with 12 bases separating them. CDR3 residues: CASSLVLGGANTGELFF. DNA of the CDR3: TGTGCCAGCAGCTTAGTGCTGGGCGGGGCGAACACCGGGGAGCTGTTTTTT.

The V gene is TRBV28, the J gene TRBJ2-3; D not certain. From germline, CDR1 is MDHEN and CDR2 SYDVKM. The CDR3 consists of 13 residues. Trimming shortened V by 8 bases and J by 2 bases, and 11 bases separated the two germline ends. The DNA for the CDR3 is TGTGCCAGCCCCGACCCTAACACAGATACGCAGTATTTT. It translates to CASPDPNTDTQYF.